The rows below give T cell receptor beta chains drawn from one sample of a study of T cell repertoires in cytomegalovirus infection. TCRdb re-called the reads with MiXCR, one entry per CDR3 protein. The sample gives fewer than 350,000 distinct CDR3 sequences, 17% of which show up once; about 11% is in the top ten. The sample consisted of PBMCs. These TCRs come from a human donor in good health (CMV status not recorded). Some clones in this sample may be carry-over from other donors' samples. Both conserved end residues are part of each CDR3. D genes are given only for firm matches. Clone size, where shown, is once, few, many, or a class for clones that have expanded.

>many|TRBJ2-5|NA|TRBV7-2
TGTGCCAGCAGCCCCCAGGGCGCACAAGAGACCCAGTACTTC
CASSPQGAQETQYF
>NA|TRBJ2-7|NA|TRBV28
TGTGCCAGCGGAACTGGGCCCCTTGAGGTTGGGCAGTACTTC
CASGTGPLEVGQYF
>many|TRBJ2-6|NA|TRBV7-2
TGTGCCAGCAGCTTAGCCAGGGGTGGTGGGGCCAACGTCCTGACTTTC
CASSLARGGGANVLTF
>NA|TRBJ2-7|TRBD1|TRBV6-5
TGTGCCAGCAGGGTGACGACCGGGACAGAGGCCTACGAGCAGTACTTC
CASRVTTGTEAYEQYF
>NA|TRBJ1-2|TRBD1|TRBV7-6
TGTGCCAGCGATGGGACAGGCTATGGCTACACCTTC
CASDGTGYGYTF
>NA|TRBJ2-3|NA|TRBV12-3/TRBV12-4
TGTGCCAGCAGTTTCCGGAACACAGATACGCAGTATTTT
CASSFRNTDTQYF
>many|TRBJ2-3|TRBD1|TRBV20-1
TGCAGTGCGCAAGGACAGGGGAACACAGATACGCAGTATTTT
CSAQGQGNTDTQYF
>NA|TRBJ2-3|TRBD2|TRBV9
TGTGCCAGCAGCGTAGGGACTAGTATGCCAGATACGCAGTATTTT
CASSVGTSMPDTQYF
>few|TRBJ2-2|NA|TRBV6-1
TGTGCCAGCAACTTACAGGGCAGCGGGCCCGGGGAGCTGTTTTTT
CASNLQGSGPGELFF
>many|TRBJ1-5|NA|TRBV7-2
TGTGCCAGCAGCTTAGCAGGGGCCTATCAGCCCCAGCATTTT
CASSLAGAYQPQHF
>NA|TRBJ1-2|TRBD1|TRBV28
TGTGCCAGCAGCTCCCTCCCTGGACAGGGGAGAGACACCTTC
CASSSLPGQGRDTF
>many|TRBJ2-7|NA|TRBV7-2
TGTGCCAGCAGCTCAAGACAGGTCTCCTACGAGCAGTACTTC
CASSSRQVSYEQYF
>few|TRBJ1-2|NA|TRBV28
TGTGCCAGCAACGACCCACAGGGAAGAGGGTCCTATGGCTACACCTTC
CASNDPQGRGSYGYTF
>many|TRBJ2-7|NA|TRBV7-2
TGTGCCAGCAGCCTCACCTACGAGCAGTACTTC
CASSLTYEQYF
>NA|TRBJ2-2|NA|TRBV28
TGTGCCAGCAGTTTATACCAGAACACCGGGGAGCTGTTTTTT
CASSLYQNTGELFF
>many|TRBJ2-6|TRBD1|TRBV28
TGTGCCAGCAGTTTCCCGGGACAGGGTGTTAGCTCTGGGGCCAACGTCCTGACTTTC
CASSFPGQGVSSGANVLTF
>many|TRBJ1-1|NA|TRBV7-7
TGTGCTAGCAGCTTCTGGGACGGGGATAACACTGAAGCTTTCTTT
CASSFWDGDNTEAFF
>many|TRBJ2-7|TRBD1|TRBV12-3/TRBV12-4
TGTGCCAGCAGCTATGAGGGGGCGGGACAGGGTGTCTACGAGCAGTACTTC
CASSYEGAGQGVYEQYF
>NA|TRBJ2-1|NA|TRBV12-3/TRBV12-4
TGTGCCAGCAGTGTTCGGATCGGGATCCCCTACAATGAGCAGTTCTTC
CASSVRIGIPYNEQFF
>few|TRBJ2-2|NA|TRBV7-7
TGTGCTAGCAGCTCAAACAGCGACACCGGGGAGCTGTTTTTT
CASSSNSDTGELFF
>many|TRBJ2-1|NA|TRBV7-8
TGTGCCAGCAGCTTAGGAGCGTTAAATGAGCAGTTCTTC
CASSLGALNEQFF
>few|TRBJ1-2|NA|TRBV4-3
TGCGCCAGCAGCCAGGGGGCGAGGAACTATGGCTACACCTTC
CASSQGARNYGYTF
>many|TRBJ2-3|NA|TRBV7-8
TGTGCCAGCAGTCGCATTAAGGCGTTTCTCACAGATACGCAGTATTTT
CASSRIKAFLTDTQYF
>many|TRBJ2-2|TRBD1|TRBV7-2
TGTGCCAGCAGCCCCCTACAGGGGAGAACGAGTGGCGGGGAGCTGTTTTTT
CASSPLQGRTSGGELFF
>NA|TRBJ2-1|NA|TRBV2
TGTGCCAGCAGTGGCGAGGGTATCAATGAGCAGATCTTC
CASSGEGINEQIF
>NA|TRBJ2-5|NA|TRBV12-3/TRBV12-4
TGTGCCAGCAGTTCCCCAGGGGTGTTCGAGACCCAGTACTTC
CASSSPGVFETQYF
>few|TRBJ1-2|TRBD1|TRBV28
TGTGCCAGCAGCTCAGGTGGGACAGACAGTAACTATGGCTACACCTTC
CASSSGGTDSNYGYTF
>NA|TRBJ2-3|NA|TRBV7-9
TGTGCCAGCAGCTCCTTTGGGGGGCGCGTAGATACGCAGTATTTT
CASSSFGGRVDTQYF
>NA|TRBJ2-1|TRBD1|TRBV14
TGTGCCAGCAGCCAAGGTCCGACAGGGCGGAATGAGCAGTTCTTC
CASSQGPTGRNEQFF